This is a list of T cell receptor beta chains from one sample in a study of cytomegalovirus exposure and HLA in healthy donors. Sequencing used immunoSEQ multiplex PCR; TCRdb keeps in-frame clones, though not all of them. This sample yields approximately 150,000 clones, of which less than 10% are seen a single time; less than 2% belongs to the top ten. Source material: PBMCs. The source of these receptors is a male donor in good health and CMV-seronegative. The CDR3 runs from the conserved cysteine through the conserved F or W.

len	v_gene	j_gene	CDR3aa
14	TRBV28	TRBJ2-3	CASSLLSVTDTQYF
18	TRBV9	TRBJ2-6	CASSALAGGRSGANVLTF
14	TRBV9	TRBJ2-7	CASSPQSGSSEQYF
14	TRBV4-3	TRBJ1-1	CASSPGQLNTEAFF
15	TRBV5-4	TRBJ2-2	CASRGQGLNTGELFF
15	TRBV7-2	TRBJ1-4	CASSLVLAGYEKLFF
17	TRBV19	TRBJ2-5	CASSRDRGELGQETQYF
15	TRBV4-3	TRBJ2-2	CASSPQGIDTGELFF
16	TRBV7-3	TRBJ2-3	CASSFELGLGTDTQYF
15	TRBV4-3	TRBJ1-4	CASSQGGLANEKLFF
14	TRBV28	TRBJ1-5	CASSFAVFSQPQHF
15	TRBV10-3	TRBJ2-7	CAISETGTGGYEQYF
14	TRBV27	TRBJ2-5	CASSFAGTPETQYF
14	TRBV13	TRBJ2-2	CASSSLRNTGELFF
14	TRBV5-1	TRBJ2-5	CASSRTGTEETQYF
15	TRBV19	TRBJ2-7	CASSDDSLSPYEQYF
15	TRBV7-8	TRBJ1-2	CASSPTVGSLYGYTF
15	TRBV13	TRBJ2-5	CASSPPGLDQETQYF
16	TRBV10-3	TRBJ2-3	CAISERQTSGRETQYF
17	TRBV28	TRBJ1-5	CASSDPGQGYSNQPQHF
16	TRBV5-1	TRBJ1-1	CASSRQGASGVSEAFF
15	TRBV28	TRBJ1-5	CASSTQGQQHQPQHF
13	TRBV27	TRBJ2-5	CASSSTTPGAQYF
15	TRBV4-3	.	CASSLNAGGAYEQYF
15	TRBV4-3	TRBJ2-5	CASSQDHPGSETQYF
16	TRBV7-9	TRBJ2-1	CASRPAPGQGYNEQFF
15	TRBV5-1	TRBJ2-3	CASGVRSGGADTQYF
13	TRBV2	TRBJ2-1	CASSESVVHEQFF
13	TRBV27	TRBJ1-5	CASSLSGAQPQHF
15	TRBV5-4	TRBJ2-3	CASSSGTGALDTQYF
15	TRBV27	TRBJ1-1	CASATAKTGDTEAFF